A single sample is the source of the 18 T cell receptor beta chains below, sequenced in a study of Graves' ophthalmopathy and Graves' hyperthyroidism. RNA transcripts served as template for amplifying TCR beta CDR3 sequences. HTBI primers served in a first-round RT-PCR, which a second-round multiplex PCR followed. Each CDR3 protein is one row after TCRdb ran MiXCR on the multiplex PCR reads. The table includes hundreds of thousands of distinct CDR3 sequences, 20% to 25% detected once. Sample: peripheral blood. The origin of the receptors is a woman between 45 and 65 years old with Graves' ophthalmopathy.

CDR3 region: CASRQTGAPYEQYF. In DNA, the CDR3 is TGTGCCAGCAGACAAACAGGGGCCCCCTACGAGCAGTACTTC. The chain combines TRBV6-1 with TRBJ2-7, with 7 bases fitting TRBD1. The CDR3 loop spans 14 amino acids. V lost 6 bases, J lost 2 bases, and 7 bases stayed unmatched. Germline CDR1 and CDR2: MNHNS and SASEGT.

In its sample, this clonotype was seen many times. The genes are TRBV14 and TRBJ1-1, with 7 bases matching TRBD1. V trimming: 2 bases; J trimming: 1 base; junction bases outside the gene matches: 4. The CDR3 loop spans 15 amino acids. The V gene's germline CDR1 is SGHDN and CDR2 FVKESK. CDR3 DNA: TGTGCCAGCAGCCAACCGGGACAGCCGAACACTGAAGCTTTCTTT. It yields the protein CASSQPGQPNTEAFF.

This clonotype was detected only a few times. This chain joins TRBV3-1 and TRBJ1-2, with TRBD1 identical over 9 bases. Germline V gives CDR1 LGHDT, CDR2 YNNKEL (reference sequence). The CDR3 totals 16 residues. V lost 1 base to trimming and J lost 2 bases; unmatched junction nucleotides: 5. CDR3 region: CASSQVKTGGNYGYTF. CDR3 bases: TGTGCCAGCAGCCAAGTTAAGACAGGGGGGAACTATGGCTACACCTTC.

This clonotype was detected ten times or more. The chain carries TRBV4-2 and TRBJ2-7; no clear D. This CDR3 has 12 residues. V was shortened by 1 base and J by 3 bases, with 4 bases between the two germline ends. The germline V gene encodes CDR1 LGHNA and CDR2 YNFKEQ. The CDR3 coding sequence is TGTGCCAGCAGCCAAGCCGGCTACGAGCAGTACTTC. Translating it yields CASSQAGYEQYF.

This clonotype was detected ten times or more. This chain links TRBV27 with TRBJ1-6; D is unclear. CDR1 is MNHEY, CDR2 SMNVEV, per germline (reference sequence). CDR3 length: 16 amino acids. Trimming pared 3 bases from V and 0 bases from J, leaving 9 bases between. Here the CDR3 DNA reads TGTGCCAGCAGTTTGAAAGGGAGCTCCTATAATTCACCCCTCCACTTT. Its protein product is CASSLKGSSYNSPLHF.

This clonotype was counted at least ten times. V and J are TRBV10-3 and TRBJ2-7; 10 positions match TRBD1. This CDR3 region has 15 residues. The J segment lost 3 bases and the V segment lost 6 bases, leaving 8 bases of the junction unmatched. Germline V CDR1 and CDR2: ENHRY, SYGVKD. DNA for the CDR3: TGTGCCATCAGGCCGGTGACAGGGGGCGGCTACGAGCAGTACTTC. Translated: CAIRPVTGGGYEQYF.

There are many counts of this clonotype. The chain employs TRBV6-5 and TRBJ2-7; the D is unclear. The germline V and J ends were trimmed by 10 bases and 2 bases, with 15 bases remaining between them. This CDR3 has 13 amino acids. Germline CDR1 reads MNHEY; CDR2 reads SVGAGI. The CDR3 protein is CATNPGRTYEQYF. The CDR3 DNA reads TGTGCCACCAACCCCGGACGGACCTACGAGCAGTACTTC.

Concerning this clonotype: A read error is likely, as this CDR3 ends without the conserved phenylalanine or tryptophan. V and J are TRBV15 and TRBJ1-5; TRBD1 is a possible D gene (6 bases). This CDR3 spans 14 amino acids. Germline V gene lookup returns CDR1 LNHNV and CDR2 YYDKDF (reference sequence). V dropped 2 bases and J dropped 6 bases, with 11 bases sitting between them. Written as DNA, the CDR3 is TGTGCCACCAGCAGACAGGGGAGGGGTCAGCCCCAGCATCTT. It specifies CATSRQGRGQPQHL.

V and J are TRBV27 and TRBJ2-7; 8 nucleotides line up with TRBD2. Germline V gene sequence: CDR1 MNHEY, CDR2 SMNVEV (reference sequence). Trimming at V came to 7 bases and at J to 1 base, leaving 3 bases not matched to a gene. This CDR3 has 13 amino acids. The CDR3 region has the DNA TGTGCCAGCACGGGAGGGGGGTCCTACGAGCAGTACTTC. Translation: CASTGGGSYEQYF.

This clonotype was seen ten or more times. CDR3 sequence reads: CASGSTGAYEQYF. CDR3 sequence (DNA): TGTGCCAGCGGGTCGACAGGGGCCTACGAGCAGTACTTC. The chain carries TRBV27 and TRBJ2-7; 8 positions match TRBD1. CDR1 and CDR2 from the germline V gene are MNHEY and SMNVEV (reference sequence). The CDR3 length is 13 residues. The J segment lost 2 bases and the V segment lost 8 bases, leaving 5 bases of the junction unmatched.

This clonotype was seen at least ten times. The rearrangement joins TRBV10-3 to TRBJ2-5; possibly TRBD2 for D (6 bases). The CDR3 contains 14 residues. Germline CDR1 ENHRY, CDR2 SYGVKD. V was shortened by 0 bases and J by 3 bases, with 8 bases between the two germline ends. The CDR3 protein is CAISESQREETQYF. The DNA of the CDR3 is TGTGCCATCAGTGAGTCGCAGCGGGAAGAGACCCAGTACTTC.

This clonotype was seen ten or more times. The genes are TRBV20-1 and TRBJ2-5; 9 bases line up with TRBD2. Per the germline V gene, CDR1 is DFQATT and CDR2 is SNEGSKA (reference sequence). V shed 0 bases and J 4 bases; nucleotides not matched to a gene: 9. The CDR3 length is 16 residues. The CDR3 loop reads CSAREVWAGGRETQYF. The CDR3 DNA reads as TGCAGTGCTAGAGAGGTTTGGGCGGGAGGGAGAGAGACCCAGTACTTC.

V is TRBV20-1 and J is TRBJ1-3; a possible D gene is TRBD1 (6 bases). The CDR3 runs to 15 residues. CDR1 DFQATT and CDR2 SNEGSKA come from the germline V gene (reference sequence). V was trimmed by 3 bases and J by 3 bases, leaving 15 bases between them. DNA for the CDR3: TGCAGTGCTAGTTGGGACAACAGAATTGGAAACACCATATATTTT. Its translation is CSASWDNRIGNTIYF.

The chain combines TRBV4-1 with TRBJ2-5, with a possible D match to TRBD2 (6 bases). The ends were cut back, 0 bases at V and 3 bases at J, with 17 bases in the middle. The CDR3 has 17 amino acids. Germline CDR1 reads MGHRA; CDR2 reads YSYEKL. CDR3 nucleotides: TGCGCCAGCAGCCAAGATATCCGGGTTGGGGGGAAAGAGACCCAGTACTTC. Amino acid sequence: CASSQDIRVGGKETQYF.

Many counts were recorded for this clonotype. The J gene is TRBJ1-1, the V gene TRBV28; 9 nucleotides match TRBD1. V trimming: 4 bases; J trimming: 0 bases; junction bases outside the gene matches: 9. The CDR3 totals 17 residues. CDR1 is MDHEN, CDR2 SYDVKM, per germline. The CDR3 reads CASSSRVGQGLNTEAFF. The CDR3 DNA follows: TGTGCCAGCAGTTCTAGGGTTGGACAGGGGTTGAACACTGAAGCTTTCTTT.

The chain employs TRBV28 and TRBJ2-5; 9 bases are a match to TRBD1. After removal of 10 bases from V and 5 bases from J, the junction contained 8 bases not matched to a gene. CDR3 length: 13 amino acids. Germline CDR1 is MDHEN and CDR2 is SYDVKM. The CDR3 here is CATSGTGYETQYF. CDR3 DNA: TGTGCCACCTCCGGGACAGGGTATGAGACCCAGTACTTC.

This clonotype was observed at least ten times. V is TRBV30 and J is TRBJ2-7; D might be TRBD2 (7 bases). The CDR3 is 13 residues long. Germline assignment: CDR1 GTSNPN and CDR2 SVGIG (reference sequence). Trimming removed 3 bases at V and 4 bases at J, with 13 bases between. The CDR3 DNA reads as TGTGCCTGGAGGCGGGGGCGAATTTACGAGCAGTACTTC. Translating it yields CAWRRGRIYEQYF.

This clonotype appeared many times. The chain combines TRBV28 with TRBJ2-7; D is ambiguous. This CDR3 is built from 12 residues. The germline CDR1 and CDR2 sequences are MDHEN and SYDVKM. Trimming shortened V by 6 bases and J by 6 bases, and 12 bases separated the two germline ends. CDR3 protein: CASRTGSGEQYF. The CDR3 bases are TGTGCCAGCAGGACTGGGTCGGGCGAGCAGTACTTC.